These 22 T cell receptor beta chains share one sample of origin, sequenced in a study of shared clonotypes between healthy human individuals. Terminally differentiated effector memory CD45RA+ cells were excluded by CCR7 positive selection of CD45RO-negative cells. TCRdb's copy holds only in-frame clones and misses some; the assay was immunoSEQ multiplex PCR. This table has about 2.1 million clones, roughly 95% appearing once. Sample: naive CD8+ T cells from PBMCs. Every receptor here comes from a man aged 18 to 30 in good health. Some clones in this sample may be carry-over from other donors' samples.

This clone has just a few counts. The chain is built from TRBV6-1 and TRBJ1-1; 9 bases are a match to TRBD1. Per germline, CDR1 MNHNS and CDR2 SASEGT. After removal of 7 bases from V and 8 bases from J, the junction contained 8 bases not matched to a gene. This CDR3 spans 13 amino acids. CDR3: CASTGDREREAFF. Here the CDR3 DNA reads TGTGCCAGCACCGGGGACAGGGAGAGGGAAGCTTTCTTT.

The V call is TRBV12-1, the J call TRBJ1-5; TRBD1 was called by the table and not checked on the DNA. TRBV12-1 is flagged as a pseudogene. The length of the CDR3 is 15 residues. CDR3 protein: CASSKDSNSNQPQHF. The CDR3 coding sequence is TGTGCCAGCAGCAAGGACAGTAATAGCAATCAGCCCCAGCATTTT.

This sequence joins TRBV28 and TRBJ1-5; D call uncertain. This CDR3 contains 13 residues. Germline CDR1 reads MDHEN; CDR2 reads SYDVKM. With 10 bases removed from V and 0 bases from J, the gap between germline ends came to 10 bases. CDR3 nucleotide sequence: TGTGCCACCTTGTATTCTAGCAATCAGCCCCAGCATTTT. Protein product: CATLYSSNQPQHF.

The chain uses TRBV7-9 and TRBJ2-1, with D possibly TRBD1 on 5 matching bases. Trimming stripped 5 bases from V and 3 bases from J, with 23 bases between. The length of the CDR3 is 18 residues. The germline V gene has CDR1 SEHNR and CDR2 FQNEAQ (reference sequence). The CDR3 sequence is CASSPLSWRNQGYNEQFF. In DNA, the CDR3 is TGTGCCAGCAGCCCCCTTAGCTGGCGGAACCAGGGCTACAATGAGCAGTTCTTC.

The chain carries TRBV9 and TRBJ1-2, with a weak D call TRBD1 (5 bases). CDR3 size: 16 residues. Germline V lookup: CDR1 SGDLS, CDR2 YYNGEE. Trimming removed 0 bases at V and 2 bases at J, with 14 bases between. This CDR3 is CASSVAVQGGNYGYTF. The CDR3 DNA follows: TGTGCCAGCAGCGTAGCAGTGCAGGGAGGGAACTATGGCTACACCTTC. The entire variable domain, with the rest obtained from reference TRBV9 and TRBJ1-2, is as follows: DSGVTQTPKHLITATGQRVTLRCSPRSGDLSVYWYQQSLDQGLQFLIQYYNGEERAKGNILERFSAQQFPDLHSELNLSSLELGDSALYFCASSVAVQGGNYGYTFGSGTRLTVV.

V is TRBV27 and J is TRBJ2-7; 7 bases are shared with TRBD2. Per the germline V gene, CDR1 is MNHEY and CDR2 is SMNVEV (reference sequence). The CDR3 covers 16 residues. V lost 5 bases to trimming and J lost 5 bases; unmatched junction nucleotides: 15. This CDR3 is CASSPAEVAGVNEQYF. The CDR3 DNA reads as TGTGCCAGCAGTCCCGCAGAGGTGGCGGGAGTGAACGAGCAGTACTTC.

The chain has TRBV9 and TRBJ2-1; TRBD1 might be the D (5 bases). Trimming shortened V by 7 bases and J by 0 bases, and 14 bases separated the two germline ends. The germline gives CDR1 SGDLS, CDR2 YYNGEE. This CDR3 has 15 amino acids. CDR3 in DNA: TGTGCCAGCTCCAGGGCGGTAAGCTCCTACAATGAGCAGTTCTTC. It codes for CASSRAVSSYNEQFF.

The chain couples TRBV6-6 to TRBJ2-2; 7 positions agree with TRBD2. The CDR3 runs 12 residues. Germline V gene sequence: CDR1 MNHNY, CDR2 SVGAGI (reference sequence). Unmatched junction bases numbered 5, after V lost 8 bases and J lost 8 bases. The CDR3 nucleotides read TGTGCCAGCCCTGGAGCGGGGGGGGAGCTGTTTTTT. It specifies CASPGAGGELFF.

The chain is built from TRBV7-9 and TRBJ2-1; perhaps TRBD2 as D (5 bases). The CDR3 is 19 amino acids. CDR1 SEHNR and CDR2 FQNEAQ come from the germline V gene (reference sequence). Deletions cut 3 bases from V and 4 bases from J, with 25 bases between. CDR3 amino acids: CASSLGWGGETTGYNEQFF. The CDR3 DNA reads as TGTGCCAGCAGCTTGGGCTGGGGTGGGGAGACAACGGGATACAATGAGCAGTTCTTC.

The chain is built from TRBV14 and TRBJ2-7; a weak D match, TRBD1 (6 bases). Between the trimmed V and J ends, which lost 0 bases and 3 bases, there was a span of 18 bases. From germline, CDR1 is SGHDN and CDR2 FVKESK. The CDR3 length is 17 residues. CDR3 sequence: CASSQDSLTGVSYEQYF. For the CDR3, the DNA is TGTGCCAGCAGCCAAGATTCATTGACAGGAGTCAGCTACGAGCAGTACTTC.

The J gene is TRBJ2-1, the V gene TRBV28; 10 bases align to TRBD2. The V gene end was trimmed by 6 bases and the J gene end by 2 bases; junction bases not matched to a gene: 7. Germline assignment: CDR1 MDHEN and CDR2 SYDVKM. The CDR3 is 16 residues long. The CDR3 region has the DNA TGTGCCAGCAGCCCAATCGGGACTAGCGCCTACAATGAGCAGTTCTTC. Its protein product is CASSPIGTSAYNEQFF. Together with reference TRBV28 and TRBJ2-1, the CDR3 gives the full variable domain: DVKVTQSSRYLVKRTGEKVFLECVQDMDHENMFWYRQDPGLGLRLIYFSYDVKMKEKGDIPEGYSVSREKKERFSLILESASTNQTSMYLCASSPIGTSAYNEQFFGPGTRLTVL.

In its sample, this clone was seen a few times. The rearrangement uses TRBV25-1 and TRBJ1-1, with TRBD1 matching 8 bases. CDR3 length: 15 residues. The germline gives CDR1 MGHDK, CDR2 SYGVNS. J was trimmed by 2 bases and V by 3 bases; bases with no gene match: 5. The CDR3 coding sequence is TGTGCCAGCAGTGAGAAGACAGGGGATAACACTGAAGCTTTCTTT. This encodes CASSEKTGDNTEAFF.

The rearrangement links TRBV5-1 to TRBJ2-7; the match to TRBD1 covers 8 bases. V was clipped by 7 bases and J by 1 base; unmatched bases: 7. The germline V gene encodes CDR1 SGHRS and CDR2 YFSETQ. This CDR3 region has 14 residues. Here the CDR3 reads CASAMGTGSYEQYF. CDR3 DNA: TGCGCCAGCGCCATGGGGACAGGTTCCTACGAGCAGTACTTC.

To note about this clone: A junction end diverges from the germline sequence, so it may reflect a read error. The J gene is TRBJ1-4, the V gene TRBV2; D unclear. This CDR3 is 15 amino acids long. The V gene's germline CDR1 is SNHLY and CDR2 FYNNEI. In DNA form, the CDR3 reads TGTGCCAGCAGTGATCCGAGGGCGTTAAATGGAAAACTGTTTTTT. It specifies CASSDPRALNGKLFF.

The chain employs TRBV9 and TRBJ2-4, with TRBD1 matching over 9 bases. The trim removed 3 bases at V and 2 bases at J, leaving 15 bases unmatched. Germline CDR1 SGDLS, CDR2 YYNGEE. The CDR3 loop spans 19 amino acids. CDR3 protein: CASSADRGKGSGPKNIQYF. The CDR3 DNA follows: TGTGCCAGCAGCGCGGACAGGGGCAAGGGAAGTGGACCCAAAAACATTCAGTACTTC. Filled out from reference TRBV9 and TRBJ2-4, the complete variable domain reads DSGVTQTPKHLITATGQRVTLRCSPRSGDLSVYWYQQSLDQGLQFLIQYYNGEERAKGNILERFSAQQFPDLHSELNLSSLELGDSALYFCASSADRGKGSGPKNIQYFGAGTRLSVL.

This chain connects TRBV4-1 to TRBJ2-1, with D maybe TRBD2 (5 bases). CDR3 length: 11 residues. V lost 5 bases to trimming and J lost 10 bases, with 9 bases between them. Per germline, CDR1 MGHRA and CDR2 YSYEKL. The CDR3 DNA sequence: TGCGCCAGCAGCTCCACTAGGGAGCAGTTCTTC. It encodes CASSSTREQFF.

The CDR3 reads CATSRDRGQGAPEAFF. In nucleotides, the CDR3 is TGTGCCACCAGCAGAGATCGGGGCCAGGGGGCCCCTGAAGCTTTCTTT. The chain uses TRBV15 and TRBJ1-1; 8 bases line up with TRBD1. Germline V gives CDR1 LNHNV, CDR2 YYDKDF (reference sequence). CDR3 length equals 16 residues. Unmatched junction bases numbered 9, after V lost 0 bases and J lost 6 bases.

The chain is built from TRBV6-5 and TRBJ2-7; possibly TRBD2 for D (5 bases). The V gene's germline CDR1 is MNHEY and CDR2 SVGAGI. The CDR3 is 14 residues long. The germline V and J ends were trimmed by 5 bases and 6 bases, with 17 bases remaining between them. The CDR3 coding sequence is TGTGCCAGCAGTCAGTCCCTTTGGGAGAGCGAGCAGTACTTC. It yields the protein CASSQSLWESEQYF.

The rearrangement joins TRBV7-9 to TRBJ2-7, with 13 positions matching TRBD2. The germline CDR1 and CDR2 sequences are SEHNR and FQNEAQ (reference sequence). V gave up 5 bases and J gave up 3 bases; unmatched junction bases: 4. CDR3 length: 15 residues. CDR3 residues: CASSIGLAGDYEQYF. CDR3 bases: TGTGCCAGCAGCATCGGACTAGCGGGGGACTACGAGCAGTACTTC.

J is TRBJ1-2 and V is TRBV27; D not certain. In germline, CDR1 is MNHEY, CDR2 SMNVEV (reference sequence). V dropped 4 bases and J dropped 5 bases, with 17 bases sitting between them. The CDR3 extends over 15 amino acids. The DNA of the CDR3 is TGTGCCAGCAGTTCACCCCTCCGGCCCCCATATGGCTACACCTTC. Translation: CASSSPLRPPYGYTF.

V is TRBV7-6 and J is TRBJ1-3; D gene uncertain. The CDR3 spans 15 residues. Germline values: CDR1 SGHVS, CDR2 FNYEAQ. The V gene lost 6 bases and the J gene lost 2 bases, with 14 bases spanning the gap. CDR3 in amino acids: CASSPARVAGNTIYF. For the CDR3, the DNA is TGTGCCAGCAGTCCAGCGCGGGTAGCTGGAAACACCATATATTTT.

The chain links TRBV11-2 to TRBJ2-7, with 8 bases fitting TRBD1. The CDR3 totals 16 residues. The ends lost 4 bases at V and 3 bases at J; junction bases unmatched: 11. Germline CDR1 is SGHAT and CDR2 is FQNNGV. The CDR3 protein is CASSSSWTGPYYEQYF. Written as DNA, the CDR3 is TGTGCCAGCAGCTCGAGCTGGACAGGGCCGTACTACGAGCAGTACTTC.